This TCR beta chain was recorded in a study of T-cell memory formation after mild COVID-19 (dated by TCRdb to 2020 to 2023). For context, the study as a whole: Most TCR sequence clusters were specific to one of the two donors. T-cell clones expanding and contracting after mild COVID-19 in a couple of donors were tracked by longitudinal TCRalpha and TCRbeta repertoire sequencing. Two young, previously healthy adult volunteers made up the cohort, one male and one female. Study-wide conclusions, independent of this receptor: The second-wave clones that peaked on day 37 were not confirmed to be SARS-CoV-2 specific. Some responding clones were detected in pre-infection memory, which suggested that pre-existing cross-reactive memory T cells had joined the SARS-CoV-2 response. The study included only a couple of mild cases, and larger cohorts that include severe cases with pre-infection samples were judged to be necessary. Contracting CD4+ clones were located mainly in the CM and EM memory subsets, whereas CD8+ clones were found to be enriched in EMRA. Clones that contracted from day 15 to 85 showed balanced CD4/CD8 phenotypes, whereas a second wave of clones that expanded from day 15 to 37 leaned towards CD4+.

Ficoll-Paque density gradient centrifugation was used to isolate PBMCs. The sequencer was an Illumina NovaSeq 6000. TCRalpha and TCRbeta cDNA libraries were built by 5'RACE with constant-segment primers, adding sample barcodes and unique molecular identifiers. Trizol reagent was used to extract RNA from every sample. Library amplification was performed in two PCR steps, and a second sample barcode and Illumina TruSeq adapters were introduced in the second step. The libraries were sequenced on an Illumina NovaSeq using 2 x 150 bp paired-end reads. In the paper's pipeline: The reads were demultiplexed and collapsed into UMI-guided consensus sequences using migec v1.2.7. Using mixcr v2.1.11, the UMI consensuses were aligned to TRA and TRB V and J templates and assembled into clonotypes. A clonotype was counted as expanded or contracted only when both edgeR and NoisET called the clonotype significant, with the noise models trained on biological replicates. For edgeR calls, a false discovery rate-adjusted p below 0.01 and a log2 fold-change threshold of 1 were applied. As an exploratory analysis of dynamics, max-normalized trajectories of the 1000 most abundant clonotypes were examined with PCA combined with hierarchical clustering. The CD4 or CD8 phenotype of responding clones was assigned using the separately sequenced CD4+ and CD8+ repertoires. Clones were called with MiXCR by TCRdb after fastp trimmed the public reads at Q25, and only in-frame beta chains were retained. Entries are consolidated by CDR3 protein sequence, retaining the most common genes and DNA. The V and J calls were not made by the authors but by TCRdb's processing. Within this sample are about 560,000 distinct CDR3 sequences, with about 22% of them counted one time only. The ten largest clonotypes hold 7.5% to 9.5% of the sample.

Concerning this clonotype: The antigen this receptor binds is unknown. The record has no base qualities; no much larger clone is one base away.

Material: PBMCs or a T cell subset sorted from them (not recorded which). This receptor was obtained from an adult woman who had mild COVID-19 (a few samples of this study predate the infection). The sample titles of this study are shuffled in the database, so cell type and time point are left out; the donor was told from shared clones.

The CDR3: CASSRGVYEQYF. The nucleotide sequence reads TGTGCCAGCAGCCGGGGGGTCTACGAGCAGTACTTC. The rearranged segments are TRBV5-6 and TRBJ2-7; 7 central bases correspond to TRBD2. In the germline V gene, CDR1 corresponds to SGHDT and CDR2 to YYEEEE. V lost 4 bases and J lost 3 bases, and the count of bases not matched to a germline gene is 1. The CDR3 measures 12 amino acids from cysteine to phenylalanine. Only the CDR3 DNA is retained, 36 bases long and in frame from the first base.